The rows below give T cell receptor beta chains drawn from one sample of a study of long-term antiretroviral therapy in people with HIV. TCRdb's table, derived via immunoSEQ multiplex PCR, lists solely in-frame clones and lacks some. The sample shows 45,000 or so clones, roughly 96% of them seen only once. The specimen comprised unsorted PBMCs, sampled 3.7 years after starting antiretroviral therapy. These receptors were taken from a woman aged 50 to 60 with HIV. CDR3s leave out the opening cysteine and the closing phenylalanine or tryptophan. Fields, in order: CDR3 protein, J gene, V gene.

CDR3 protein: ASSYIVLVTYNEQF
J gene: TRBJ2-1
V gene: TRBV6-6

CDR3 protein: SVEEEGSSYEQY
J gene: TRBJ2-7
V gene: TRBV29-1

CDR3 protein: ASSERGLGAQH
J gene: TRBJ1-5
V gene: TRBV2

CDR3 protein: ASSRWDRRTSNQPQH
J gene: TRBJ1-5
V gene: TRBV7-9

CDR3 protein: ASSLSGGPFNEQF
J gene: TRBJ2-1
V gene: TRBV7-2

CDR3 protein: ASSIGGSPLAGGGDTQY
J gene: TRBJ2-3
V gene: TRBV19

CDR3 protein: ASSLPGEQF
J gene: TRBJ2-1
V gene: TRBV5-8

CDR3 protein: ASSPSPLGETQY
J gene: TRBJ2-5
V gene: TRBV11-2

CDR3 protein: AWSVTRHTIGDNYNEQF
J gene: TRBJ2-1
V gene: TRBV30

CDR3 protein: AISDREQSQPQH
J gene: TRBJ1-5
V gene: TRBV10-3

CDR3 protein: ASSTGVAFGNTIY
J gene: TRBJ1-3
V gene: TRBV5-8

CDR3 protein: ASSYRTGEQY
J gene: TRBJ2-7
V gene: TRBV6-6